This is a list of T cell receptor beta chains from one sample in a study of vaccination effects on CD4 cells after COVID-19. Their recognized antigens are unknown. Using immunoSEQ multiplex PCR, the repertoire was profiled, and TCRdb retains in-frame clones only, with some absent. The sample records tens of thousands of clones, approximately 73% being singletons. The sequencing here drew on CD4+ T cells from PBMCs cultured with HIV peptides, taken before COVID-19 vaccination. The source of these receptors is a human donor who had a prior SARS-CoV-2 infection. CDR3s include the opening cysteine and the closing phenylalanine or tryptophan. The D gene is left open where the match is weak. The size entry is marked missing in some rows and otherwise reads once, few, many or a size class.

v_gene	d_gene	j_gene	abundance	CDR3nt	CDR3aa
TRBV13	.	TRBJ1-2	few	TGTGCCAGCAGCTTTCAGGGAGTAGGTGGCTACACCTTC	CASSFQGVGGYTF
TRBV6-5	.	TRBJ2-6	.	TGTGCCAGCAGTTACGGGGCTTCTGGGGCCAACGTCCTGACTTTC	CASSYGASGANVLTF
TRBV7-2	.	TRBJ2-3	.	TGTGCCAGCAGCTTAATGGAAGGGCAAACGCAGTATTTT	CASSLMEGQTQYF
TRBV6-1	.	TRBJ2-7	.	TGTGCCAGCAGTGAGGACGGGATATCCTACGAGCAGTACTTC	CASSEDGISYEQYF
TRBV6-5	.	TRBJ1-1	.	TGTGCCAGCAGTTACTCCCCAGACGGGGACACTGAAGCTTTCTTT	CASSYSPDGDTEAFF
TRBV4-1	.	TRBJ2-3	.	TGCGCCAGCAGCCTCGCAGATACGCAGTATTTT	CASSLADTQYF
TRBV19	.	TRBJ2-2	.	TGTGCCAGCTCAGCAGGGGGGATCGGGGAGCTGTTTTTT	CASSAGGIGELFF
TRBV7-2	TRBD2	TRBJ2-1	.	TGTGCCAGCAGAGACCGGGACTATCCGTTCTTC	CASRDRDYPFF
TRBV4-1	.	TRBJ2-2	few	TGCGCCAGCAGCCACCCCGTCGGCAGGGGAGGAAACACCGGGGAGCTGTTTTTT	CASSHPVGRGGNTGELFF
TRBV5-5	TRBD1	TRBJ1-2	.	TGTGCCAGCAGCTCATGGGACAGGGTCACTTCTGGCTACACCTTC	CASSSWDRVTSGYTF
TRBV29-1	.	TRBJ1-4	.	TGCAGCGTCCGGTGGGGTCTAAATGAAAAACTGTTTTTT	CSVRWGLNEKLFF
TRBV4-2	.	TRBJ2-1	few	TGTGCCAGCAGCCGGGGGGAGGCCGAGGATAATGAGCAGTTCTTC	CASSRGEAEDNEQFF
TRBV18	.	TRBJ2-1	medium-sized	TGTGCCAGCTCTACAGGGGGTAGCGGGAGTTCGGGCAATGAGCAGTTCTTC	CASSTGGSGSSGNEQFF
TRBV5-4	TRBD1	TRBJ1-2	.	TGTGCCAGCAGCTCCGACAGGGTGAGGAGTATCTATGGCTACACCTTC	CASSSDRVRSIYGYTF
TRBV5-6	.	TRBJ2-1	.	TGTGCCAGCAGCTTGGTAGTCCTAAGCTCCTACAATGAGCAGTTCTTC	CASSLVVLSSYNEQFF
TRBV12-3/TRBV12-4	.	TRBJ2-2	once	TGTGCCAGCACCAGTTCGAACACCGGGGAGCTGTTTTTT	CASTSSNTGELFF
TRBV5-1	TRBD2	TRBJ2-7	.	TGCGCCAGCAGCCCGGGGAGGGATTGGCTCTCCGACGAGCAGTACTTC	CASSPGRDWLSDEQYF
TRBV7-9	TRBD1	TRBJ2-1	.	TGTGCCAGCAGCTTACGACAGGGGTGGAATGAGCAGTTCTTC	CASSLRQGWNEQFF
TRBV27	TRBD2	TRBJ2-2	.	TGTGCCAGCAGTTTGTTAATGAAACTAGCGGCTCCAGGGGAGCTGTTTTTT	CASSLLMKLAAPGELFF
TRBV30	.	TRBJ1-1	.	TGTGCCTGGAGTGTTTCAGGGAGTACTGAAGCTTTCTTT	CAWSVSGSTEAFF
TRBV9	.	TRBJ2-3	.	TGTGCCAGCAGCGTAGTTTTTTCATCAGATACGCAGTATTTT	CASSVVFSSDTQYF
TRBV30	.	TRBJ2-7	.	TGTGCCTGGAAGCCTACTGTGGGGGACCGCTACGAGCAGTACTTC	CAWKPTVGDRYEQYF
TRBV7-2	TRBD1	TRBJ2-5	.	TGTGCCAGCAGCATAGGGACAGGGGGGATGGAGACCCAGTACTTC	CASSIGTGGMETQYF
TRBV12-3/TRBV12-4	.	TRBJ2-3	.	TGTGCCAGCAGCAAGGGGCCCACAGATACGCAGTATTTT	CASSKGPTDTQYF
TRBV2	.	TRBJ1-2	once	TGTGCCAGCAGAGGGGACACCAGGAAGGGCTACACCTTC	CASRGDTRKGYTF
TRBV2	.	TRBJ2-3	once	TGTGCCAGCAGTCAGGGTTTGTCCAGGGATACGCAGTATTTT	CASSQGLSRDTQYF
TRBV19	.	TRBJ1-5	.	TGTGCCAGTTCGAGGGAGGGCAATCAGCCCCAGCATTTT	CASSREGNQPQHF
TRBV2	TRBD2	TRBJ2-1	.	TGTGCCAGCAGTGAACAGCGGGGCACCTTTGGTGAGCAGTTCTTC	CASSEQRGTFGEQFF
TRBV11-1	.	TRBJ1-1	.	TGTGCCAGCAGCTTTTATTCGGGAGTAACTGAAGCTTTCTTT	CASSFYSGVTEAFF
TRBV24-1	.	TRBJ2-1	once	TGTGCCACCAGTGATAGGTTGTACAATGAGCAGTTCTTC	CATSDRLYNEQFF
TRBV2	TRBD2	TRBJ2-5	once	TGTGCCAGCAGCGGGACTACCCAAGAGACCCAGTACTTC	CASSGTTQETQYF
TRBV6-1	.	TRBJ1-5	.	TGTGCCAGCAGTGAACCAACTATCCCGGATCAGCCCCAGCATTTT	CASSEPTIPDQPQHF
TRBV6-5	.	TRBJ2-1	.	TGTGCCAGCAGTCGCGGGGTGCGGGAGCAGTTCTTC	CASSRGVREQFF
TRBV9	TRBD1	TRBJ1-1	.	TGTGCCAGCAGCCCACATGGGGGGACAGGGAGCACTGAAGCTTTCTTT	CASSPHGGTGSTEAFF
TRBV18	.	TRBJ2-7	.	TGTGCCAGCTCACCACCGTCAGGGGTAAGCTCCTACGAGCAGTACTTC	CASSPPSGVSSYEQYF
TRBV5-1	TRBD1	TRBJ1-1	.	TGCGCCAGCAGCCAGGACAGGGCGAACACTGAAGCTTTCTTT	CASSQDRANTEAFF
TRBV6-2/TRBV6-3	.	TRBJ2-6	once	TGTGCCAGCAGTTACTGGGGGGCCAACGTCCTGACTTTC	CASSYWGANVLTF
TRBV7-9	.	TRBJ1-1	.	TGTGCCAGCAGCTTACAGGGCGGCACTGAAGCTTTCTTT	CASSLQGGTEAFF
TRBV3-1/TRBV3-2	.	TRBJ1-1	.	TGTGCCAGCAGCCAATTTTCTCGGGGAGATAGTGAAGCTTTCTTT	CASSQFSRGDSEAFF
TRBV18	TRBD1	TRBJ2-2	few	TGTGCCAGCTCACCGTCTATTACAGGGGGAACCACCGGGGAGCTGTTTTTT	CASSPSITGGTTGELFF
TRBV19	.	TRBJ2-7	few	TGTGCCAGTAGTATTGCCCTAGGAACTCCTTACGAGCAGTACTTC	CASSIALGTPYEQYF
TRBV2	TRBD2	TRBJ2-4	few	TGTGCCAGTGCCTGGGACTACTCCAAAAACATTCAGTACTTC	CASAWDYSKNIQYF
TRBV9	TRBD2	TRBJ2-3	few	TGTGCCAGCAGCCCCCGTGGGACTAGCGGAGGTACGCAGTATTTT	CASSPRGTSGGTQYF
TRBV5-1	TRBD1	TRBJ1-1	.	TGCGCCAGCAGGGGACAGGGAGGTTTGTCTGAAGCTTTCTTT	CASRGQGGLSEAFF
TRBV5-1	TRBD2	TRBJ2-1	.	TGCGCCAGCAGCCCCGGGGGCGCGGGGGGGCAGGTGAATGAGCAGTTCTTC	CASSPGGAGGQVNEQFF
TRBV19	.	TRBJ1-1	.	TGTGCCAGTAGTATCCAAAACTTCGGGACCCGTGAAGCTTTCTTT	CASSIQNFGTREAFF